Sequencing of this T cell receptor (beta chain) was carried out in a study of T-cell reconstitution after alpha-beta-depleted transplantation in children. Whole-study findings and limits: Counts and diversity of T cells one year after transplant came mostly from newly produced T cells.

Trimming stripped 3 bases from V and 0 bases from J, with 12 bases between. The length of the CDR3 is 15 residues. CDR1 DFQATT and CDR2 SNEGSKA come from the germline V gene (reference sequence). Preparation of the TCRbeta library was carried out with unique molecular identifiers. Each CDR3 protein gets one entry after TCRdb re-called the PCR reads with MiXCR. The repertoire consists of 670,000 or so distinct CDR3 sequences, with about an eighth occurring once and the leading ten covering 0.65% to 0.9%. A word on this clonotype: Its matching antigen is unknown.

This clonotype was obtained from a girl under 10 years old with congenital amegakaryocytic thrombocytopenia, due to receive a stem cell transplant. The chain couples TRBV20-1 to TRBJ1-5; tentative D call: TRBD1 (5 bases). The material was PBMCs, obtained before TCRalphabeta/CD19-depleted stem cell transplant. CDR3 in DNA: TGCAGTGCTAGCGGGGGAGTCTATAGCAATCAGCCCCAGCATTTT. Protein product: CSASGGVYSNQPQHF.